These 18 T cell receptor beta chains were sequenced from one sample in a study of OX40 agonist ivuxolimab in advanced cancers. Clones were read by immunoSEQ multiplex PCR, and TCRdb kept only the in-frame ones, dropping some. This table holds about 58,000 clones, about 81% found once. Material: CD4+ or CD8+ T cells sorted from blood, obtained in a trial of the OX40 agonist ivuxolimab. All receptors come from an adult with an advanced solid tumor such as melanoma, head and neck, liver or kidney cancer.

The chain is built from TRBV5-4 and TRBJ2-5, with TRBD2 matching 9 bases. The CDR3 consists of 16 residues. Germline CDR1 SGHNT, CDR2 YYREEE (reference sequence). Trimming at V came to 0 bases and at J to 10 bases, leaving 13 bases not matched to a gene. The DNA for the CDR3 is TGTGCCAGCAGCTTGGCCGCGGCGGGGGGGGCCGAGGACCAGTACTTC. Its protein product is CASSLAAAGGAEDQYF.

V is TRBV4-1 and J is TRBJ2-2; no reliable D call. CDR3 size: 13 residues. Trimming took off 3 bases at V and 2 bases at J, with 4 bases between the two ends. The V gene's germline CDR1 is MGHRA and CDR2 YSYEKL. In DNA form, the CDR3 reads TGCGCCAGCAGCCAGGAAAACACCGGGGAGCTGTTTTTT. Translating gives CASSQENTGELFF.

This clone appeared once. The chain uses TRBV18 and TRBJ2-5, with D perhaps matching TRBD1 (6 bases). The V gene's germline CDR1 is KGHSH and CDR2 LQKENI. The length of the CDR3 is 16 residues. Trimming shortened V by 1 base and J by 1 base, and 13 bases separated the two germline ends. In DNA, the CDR3 is TGTGCCAGCTCACCACGGGTGGGGGCCTCCCAAGAGACCCAGTACTTC. It encodes CASSPRVGASQETQYF. Combining the CDR3 with reference TRBV18 and TRBJ2-5 gives the whole variable domain NAGVMQNPRHLVRRRGQEARLRCSPMKGHSHVYWYRQLPEEGLKFMVYLQKENIIDESGMPKERFSAEFPKEGPSILRIQQVVRGDSAAYFCASSPRVGASQETQYFGPGTRLLVL.

This clone was counted once. V and J are TRBV28 and TRBJ2-7; 9 positions agree with TRBD1. The CDR3 covers 14 residues. The germline CDR1 and CDR2 sequences are MDHEN and SYDVKM. Losses at the gene ends were 7 bases for V and 5 bases for J; bases not matched to a gene: 9. CDR3 protein: CASNPGQGHDEQYF. CDR3 nucleotide sequence: TGTGCCAGCAATCCAGGACAGGGGCACGACGAGCAGTACTTC.

The V gene is TRBV7-9, the J gene TRBJ1-5, with D unresolved. The CDR3 has 13 residues. Germline values: CDR1 SEHNR, CDR2 FQNEAQ (reference sequence). Trimming took 5 bases from V and 11 from J, leaving 16 bases between them. The CDR3 DNA sequence: TGTGCCAGCAGCAGTTCCGCAGACCCAACCCAGCATTTT. Its translation is CASSSSADPTQHF. Combining the CDR3 with reference TRBV7-9 and TRBJ1-5 gives the whole variable domain DTGVSQNPRHKITKRGQNVTFRCDPISEHNRLYWYRQTLGQGPEFLTYFQNEAQLEKSRLLSDRFSAERPKGSFSTLEIQRTEQGDSAMYLCASSSSADPTQHFGDGTRLSIL.

This chain links TRBV6-5 with TRBJ1-5; D gene unclear. The CDR3 consists of 15 residues. Germline CDR1 and CDR2: MNHEY and SVGAGI. Trimming removed 0 bases at V and 0 bases at J, with 6 bases between. The CDR3 is CASSYSGFSNQPQHF. CDR3 in DNA: TGTGCCAGCAGTTACTCAGGGTTTAGCAATCAGCCCCAGCATTTT.

This chain joins TRBV5-1 and TRBJ2-1; either TRBD1 or TRBD2 may fit D (6 bases each). Germline CDR1 and CDR2: SGHRS and YFSETQ. CDR3 length equals 13 residues. V was shortened by 4 bases and J by 10 bases, with 15 bases between the two germline ends. The CDR3 coding sequence is TGCGCCAGCAGCCTGGTGGGGGGCGGAGAGCAGTTCTTC. Its protein is CASSLVGGGEQFF.

The chain is built from TRBV10-3 and TRBJ1-1; 8 bases are a match to TRBD1. The CDR3 is 14 residues long. V lost 3 bases to trimming and J lost 1 base; unmatched junction nucleotides: 1. Germline CDR1 reads ENHRY; CDR2 reads SYGVKD. CDR3 amino acids: CAISDDRGNTEAFF. CDR3 sequence (DNA): TGTGCCATCAGTGACGACAGGGGGAACACTGAAGCTTTCTTT.

The rearrangement joins TRBV15 to TRBJ1-2, with 8 positions matching TRBD1. CDR1 is LNHNV, CDR2 YYDKDF, per germline (reference sequence). The ends lost 4 bases at V and 8 bases at J; junction bases unmatched: 6. The CDR3 runs 13 residues. CDR3 residues: CATSIRTGSGYTF. CDR3 DNA: TGTGCCACCAGCATCCGGACAGGGAGCGGCTACACCTTC.

The chain uses TRBV19 and TRBJ1-5; D possibly corresponds to TRBD1 (5 bases). The germline CDR1 and CDR2 sequences are LNHDA and SQIVND (reference sequence). V gave up 3 bases and J gave up 5 bases, with 8 bases separating them. The CDR3 spans 13 residues. CDR3 residues: CASSIAGDQPQHF. The CDR3 DNA reads as TGTGCCAGTAGTATTGCGGGGGATCAGCCCCAGCATTTT.

The chain joins TRBV19 to TRBJ1-1, with D unresolved. CDR1 is LNHDA, CDR2 SQIVND, per germline (reference sequence). The length of the CDR3 is 12 residues. The ends were cut back, 5 bases at V and 0 bases at J, with 4 bases in the middle. CDR3 residues: CASSHLNTEAFF. The CDR3 DNA reads TGTGCCAGTAGTCACCTGAACACTGAAGCTTTCTTT.

The J gene is TRBJ1-1, the V gene TRBV6-6, with a weak D call TRBD1 (6 bases). Germline V lookup: CDR1 MNHNY, CDR2 SVGAGI (reference sequence). CDR3 length equals 14 residues. Trimming shortened V by 6 bases and J by 5 bases, and 16 bases separated the two germline ends. The DNA of the CDR3 is TGTGCCAGCAGCAAAAACAGGGAAAGAACTGAAGCTTTCTTT. Amino acid sequence: CASSKNRERTEAFF.

The chain carries TRBV19 and TRBJ1-3, with D uncertain. Germline V gene data show CDR1 as LNHDA and CDR2 as SQIVND (reference sequence). The CDR3 loop spans 13 amino acids. Trimming left V 3 bases short and J 2 bases short, with 5 bases between. The CDR3 sequence: CASSIGTGNTIYF. In DNA, the CDR3 is TGTGCCAGTAGTATCGGAACTGGAAACACCATATATTTT.

The sample holds a few counts of this clone. The V and J genes are TRBV4-2 and TRBJ1-2; D may be TRBD1 (6 bases). The CDR3 is 16 residues long. Germline CDR1 is LGHNA and CDR2 is YNFKEQ. Trimming pared 0 bases from V and 8 bases from J, leaving 19 bases between. The CDR3 DNA reads TGTGCCAGCAGCCAAGAATCGGGGGCCCTAATGAGGGGCTACACCTTC. This encodes CASSQESGALMRGYTF.

V gene TRBV5-1 combines with J gene TRBJ1-2, with TRBD1 identical over 9 bases. Germline V gene lookup returns CDR1 SGHRS and CDR2 YFSETQ. The CDR3 is made up of 15 amino acids. The trim removed 1 base at V and 3 bases at J, leaving 4 bases unmatched. The CDR3, as DNA: TGCGCCAGCAGCTTGTTGGGACAGGGTGACTATGGCTACACCTTC. Amino acid sequence: CASSLLGQGDYGYTF.

The chain is built from TRBV5-1 and TRBJ1-1; unclear D gene. The germline gives CDR1 SGHRS, CDR2 YFSETQ. Trimming shortened V by 2 bases and J by 4 bases, and 9 bases separated the two germline ends. This CDR3 spans 13 amino acids. The CDR3, as DNA: TGCGCCAGCAGCTTTAAGGAGGGCACTGAAGCTTTCTTT. Its translation is CASSFKEGTEAFF.

The chain links TRBV10-3 to TRBJ2-7; 10 bases fit TRBD2. Germline V gene data show CDR1 as ENHRY and CDR2 as SYGVKD. The length of the CDR3 is 15 residues. J gave up 1 base and V 6 bases, and 6 bases lay outside the gene matches. The CDR3: CAIRPGLAESYEQYF. The DNA for the CDR3 is TGTGCCATCAGACCCGGACTAGCGGAATCCTACGAGCAGTACTTC.

This clone was observed once. The chain joins TRBV19 to TRBJ2-4; possibly TRBD1 for D (6 bases). This CDR3 has 13 amino acids. V gave up 5 bases and J gave up 6 bases, with 11 bases separating them. CDR1 LNHDA and CDR2 SQIVND come from the germline V gene (reference sequence). CDR3 nucleotides: TGTGCCAGTAGTTCAGGACAGCTAAACATTCAGTACTTC. It translates to CASSSGQLNIQYF.